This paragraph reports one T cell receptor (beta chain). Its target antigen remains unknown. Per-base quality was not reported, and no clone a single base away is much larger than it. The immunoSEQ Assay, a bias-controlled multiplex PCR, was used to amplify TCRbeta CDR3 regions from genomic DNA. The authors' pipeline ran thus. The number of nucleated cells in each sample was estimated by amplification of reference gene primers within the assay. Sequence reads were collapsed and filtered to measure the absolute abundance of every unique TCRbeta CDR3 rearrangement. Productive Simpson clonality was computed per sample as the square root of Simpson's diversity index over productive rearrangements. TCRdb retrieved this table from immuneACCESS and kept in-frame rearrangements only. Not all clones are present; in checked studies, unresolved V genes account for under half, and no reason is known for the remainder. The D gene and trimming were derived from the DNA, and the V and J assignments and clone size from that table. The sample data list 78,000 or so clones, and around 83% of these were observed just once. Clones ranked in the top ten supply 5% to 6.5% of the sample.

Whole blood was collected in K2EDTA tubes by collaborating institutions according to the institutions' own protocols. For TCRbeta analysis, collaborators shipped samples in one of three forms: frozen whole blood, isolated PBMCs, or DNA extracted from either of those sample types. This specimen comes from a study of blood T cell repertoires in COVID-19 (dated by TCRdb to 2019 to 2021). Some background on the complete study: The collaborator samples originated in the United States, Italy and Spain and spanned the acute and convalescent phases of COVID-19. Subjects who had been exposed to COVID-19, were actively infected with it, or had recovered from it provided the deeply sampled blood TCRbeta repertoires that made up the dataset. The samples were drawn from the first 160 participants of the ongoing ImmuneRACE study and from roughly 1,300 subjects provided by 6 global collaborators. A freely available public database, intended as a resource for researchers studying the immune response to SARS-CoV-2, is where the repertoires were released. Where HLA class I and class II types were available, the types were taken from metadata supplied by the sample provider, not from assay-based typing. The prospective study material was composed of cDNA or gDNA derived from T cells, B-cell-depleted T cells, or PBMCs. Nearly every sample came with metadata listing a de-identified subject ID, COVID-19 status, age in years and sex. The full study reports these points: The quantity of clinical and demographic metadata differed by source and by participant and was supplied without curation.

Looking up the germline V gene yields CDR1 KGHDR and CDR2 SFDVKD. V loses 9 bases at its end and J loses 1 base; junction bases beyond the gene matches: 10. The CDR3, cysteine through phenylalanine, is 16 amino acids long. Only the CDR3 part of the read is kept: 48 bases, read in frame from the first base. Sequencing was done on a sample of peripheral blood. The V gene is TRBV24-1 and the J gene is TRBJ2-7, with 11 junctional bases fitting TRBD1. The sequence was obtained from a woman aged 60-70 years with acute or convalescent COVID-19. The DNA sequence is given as TGTGCCACCCTAGGACAGGGGGCCGACGGTTCCTACGAGCAGTACTTC. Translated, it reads CATLGQGADGSYEQYF.